This entry features one T cell receptor beta chain sequence. Bulk PBMC genomic DNA spanned ten immunoSEQ deep plates. Only in-frame clones appear in the TCRdb table, and some are missing; sequencing was by immunoSEQ multiplex PCR. Counted here are 550,000 to 600,000 clones, roughly four fifths occurring once; the ten biggest clones make up 12%. V trimming: 4 bases; J trimming: 4 bases; junction bases outside the gene matches: 8. Germline lookup yields CDR1 SGHDN and CDR2 FVKESK. This CDR3 spans 15 amino acids. This specimen comes from a study of shared clonotypes between healthy human individuals. The clonotype comes from a woman aged 40 to 50 in good health. Some clones in this sample may be carry-over from other donors' samples. Sample: PBMCs. J is TRBJ2-7 and V is TRBV14, with 9 bases matching TRBD1. The CDR3 region is CASSRPGQGKYEQYF. DNA of the CDR3: TGTGCCAGCAGCCGGCCGGGACAGGGAAAATACGAGCAGTACTTC.